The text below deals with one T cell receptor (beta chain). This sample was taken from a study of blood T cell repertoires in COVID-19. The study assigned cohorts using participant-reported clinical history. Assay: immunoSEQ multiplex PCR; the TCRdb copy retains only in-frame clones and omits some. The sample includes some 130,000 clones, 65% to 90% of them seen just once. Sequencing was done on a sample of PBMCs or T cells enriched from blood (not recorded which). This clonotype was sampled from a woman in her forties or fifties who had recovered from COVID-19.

The CDR3: CASASGTGMTEAFF. DNA of the CDR3: TGTGCCAGCGCATCGGGTACAGGAATGACTGAAGCTTTCTTT. The V gene is TRBV6-5, the J gene TRBJ1-1; maybe TRBD1 (5 bases). Trimming removed 8 bases at V and 5 bases at J, with 18 bases between. The germline V gene encodes CDR1 MNHEY and CDR2 SVGAGI. The CDR3 spans 14 residues.